This record concerns one T cell receptor (beta chain) sequence. How the authors handled the data: Reference gene primers were amplified, and this amplification served to estimate nucleated cell counts. Produced via immunoSEQ multiplex PCR; TCRdb's table is partial and in-frame only. V and J calls and clone size come straight from that table; D and trimming were deduced from the DNA. The sample has about 210,000 clones, 81% seen once. In germline, CDR1 is MDHEN, CDR2 SYDVKM. This CDR3 is built from 14 residues. V was cut by 1 base and J by 1 base, with 7 bases left in between. The data are from a study of blood T cell repertoires in COVID-19. Study details: The United States, Italy and Spain were the sources of the acute and convalescent COVID-19 samples.

The chain employs TRBV28 and TRBJ1-1; D possibly corresponds to TRBD1 (6 bases). Sequenced sample: PBMCs or T cells enriched from blood (not recorded which). This clonotype originated in a woman between 45 and 65 years old with acute COVID-19. CDR3 nucleotide sequence: TGTGCCAGCAGTTTATCAGGGGAGAACACTGAAGCTTTCTTT. Translating it yields CASSLSGENTEAFF.